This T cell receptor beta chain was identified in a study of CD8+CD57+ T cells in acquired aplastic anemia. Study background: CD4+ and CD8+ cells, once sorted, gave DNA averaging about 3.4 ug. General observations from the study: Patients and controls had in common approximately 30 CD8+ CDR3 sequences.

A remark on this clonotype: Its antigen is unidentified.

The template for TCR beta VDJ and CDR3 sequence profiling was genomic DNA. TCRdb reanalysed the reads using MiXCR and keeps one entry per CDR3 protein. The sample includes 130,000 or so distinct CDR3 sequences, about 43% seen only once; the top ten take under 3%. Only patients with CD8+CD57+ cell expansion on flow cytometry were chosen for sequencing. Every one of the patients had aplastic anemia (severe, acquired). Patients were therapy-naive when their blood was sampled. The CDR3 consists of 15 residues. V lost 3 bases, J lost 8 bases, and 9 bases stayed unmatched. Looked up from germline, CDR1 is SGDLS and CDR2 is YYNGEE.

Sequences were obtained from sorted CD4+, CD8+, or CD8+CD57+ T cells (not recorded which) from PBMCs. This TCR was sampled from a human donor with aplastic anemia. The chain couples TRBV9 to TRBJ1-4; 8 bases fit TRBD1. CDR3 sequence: CASSALQGQGEKLFF. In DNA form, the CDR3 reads TGTGCCAGCAGCGCCCTTCAAGGACAGGGCGAAAAACTGTTTTTT.